This T cell receptor (beta chain) was identified in a study of T-cell reconstitution after alpha-beta-depleted transplantation in children. This CDR3 is built from 14 residues. CDR1 MNHEY and CDR2 SMNVEV come from the germline V gene (reference sequence). V shed 8 bases and J shed 6 bases, with 16 bases lying between them. TCRbeta library preparation incorporated unique molecular identifiers. TCRdb used MiXCR to reprocess the PCR reads, holding one entry per CDR3 protein. The data show approximately 520,000 distinct CDR3 sequences, approximately 32% seen once. This TCR derives from a human donor who donated a stem cell graft to a child with aplastic anemia. The chain links TRBV27 to TRBJ1-4, with D possibly being TRBD1 (5 bases). Specimen: PBMCs from the stem cell graft donor, collected from the stem cell graft. The CDR3 sequence: CASGMNGGYEKLFF. Here the CDR3 DNA reads TGTGCCAGCGGGATGAACGGGGGTTATGAAAAACTGTTTTTT.